These T cell receptor beta chains were read from a single sample in a study of T cell changes during pregnancy in multiple sclerosis. Assay: immunoSEQ multiplex PCR; the TCRdb copy retains only in-frame clones and omits some. This table has roughly 38,000 clones, roughly 89% appearing once. Sequenced here: CD4+ T cells from peripheral blood mononuclear cells, sampled in the second trimester of pregnancy. The receptor source for this set is a female donor in good health, enrolled as a control in a pregnancy study. The CDR3 runs from the conserved cysteine through the conserved F or W. A D gene is named only where the DNA matches it firmly. Size is omitted from some rows. Given values are once, few, many or a class for expanded clones.

v_call	clone_size	d_call	cdr3_length	j_call	cdr3_nt	cdr3_aa
TRBV7-3	NA	TRBD1	16	TRBJ1-1	TGTGCCAGCAGCTTAACGGGGCTACAGGGGGCGGGTGAAGCTTTCTTT	CASSLTGLQGAGEAFF
TRBV4-3	NA	NA	15	TRBJ2-2	TGCGCCAGCAGCCAAGAGCGGCAGGGTCACGGGGAGCTGTTTTTT	CASSQERQGHGELFF
TRBV6-5	NA	NA	12	TRBJ2-7	TGTGCCAGCAGTAAGGTAACAGGCGAGCAGTACTTC	CASSKVTGEQYF
TRBV6-1	NA	TRBD2	11	TRBJ2-7	TGTGCCACCCGGGAGGCCTACGAGCAGTACTTC	CATREAYEQYF
TRBV9	NA	TRBD2	14	TRBJ2-5	TGTGCCAGCAGCGAAGGGACTAGCGGGGAGACCCAGTACTTC	CASSEGTSGETQYF
TRBV6-5	once	NA	13	TRBJ1-3	TGTGCCAGCAGGGATGACACTGGAAACACCATATATTTT	CASRDDTGNTIYF
TRBV7-9	NA	NA	13	TRBJ1-5	TGTGCCAGCAGCACACTACAGGATCAGCCCCAGCATTTT	CASSTLQDQPQHF
TRBV5-1	NA	TRBD1	14	TRBJ1-4	TGCGCCAGCAGTTTAGGACAGGGTAATGAAAAACTGTTTTTT	CASSLGQGNEKLFF
TRBV7-8	NA	TRBD1	13	TRBJ1-1	TGTGCCAGCAGCCTAACGCAGGGGGCGAGAGCTTTCTTT	CASSLTQGARAFF
TRBV7-2	NA	TRBD1	13	TRBJ2-7	TGTGCCAGCAGCCTTTTGGACAGGCGCGAGCAGTACTTC	CASSLLDRREQYF
TRBV1	few	NA	15	TRBJ2-5	TGCACCAGCAGCCTGACTAGCGGGGTTCGGGCGGCCCAGTACTTC	CTSSLTSGVRAAQYF